These 2 T cell receptor beta chains share one sample of origin, sequenced in a study of Ad26.COV2.S vaccination and SARS-CoV-2 variants. TCRdb's table, derived via immunoSEQ multiplex PCR, lists solely in-frame clones and lacks some. The sample contains hundreds of thousands of clones, around nine tenths of which appear only once. Treatment noted: some 19 received Ad26.COV2.S at low or high dose, single or two shots; about 5 received placebo; per-sample allocation not given. Day 63 after the first injection of vaccine or placebo was the sampling time. The specimen was peripheral blood, collected in a trial of Ad26.COV2.S vaccine versus placebo. These receptors were obtained from a person aged 18-60 years who received the Ad26.COV2.S COVID-19 vaccine or a placebo.

The chain employs TRBV9 and TRBJ2-2; 8 bases agree with TRBD2. The CDR3 has 16 residues. CDR1 SGDLS and CDR2 YYNGEE come from the germline V gene. Unmatched junction bases numbered 8, after V lost 4 bases and J lost 3 bases. CDR3 coding DNA: TGTGCCAGCAGCCCACGGACTAGCCCTTACACCGGGGAGCTGTTTTTT. It specifies CASSPRTSPYTGELFF.

This clone appeared once. V and J are TRBV9 and TRBJ2-2; 8 bases map to TRBD2. The CDR3 runs 17 residues. With 6 bases clipped from V and 7 bases from J, the junction kept 17 bases outside the gene matches. Germline V gives CDR1 SGDLS, CDR2 YYNGEE. The CDR3 here is CASTTALRAGGRGELFF. The DNA of the CDR3 is TGTGCCAGCACCACAGCTCTGAGGGCGGGGGGTCGCGGGGAGCTGTTTTTT.